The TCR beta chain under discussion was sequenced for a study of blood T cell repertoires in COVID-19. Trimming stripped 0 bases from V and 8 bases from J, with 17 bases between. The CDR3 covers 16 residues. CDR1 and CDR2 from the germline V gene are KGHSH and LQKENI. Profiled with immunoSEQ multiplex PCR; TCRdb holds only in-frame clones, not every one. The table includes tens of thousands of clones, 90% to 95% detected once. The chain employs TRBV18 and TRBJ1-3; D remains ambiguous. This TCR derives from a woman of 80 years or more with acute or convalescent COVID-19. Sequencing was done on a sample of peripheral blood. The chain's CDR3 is CASSPPGLSTHDTIYF. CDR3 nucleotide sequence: TGTGCCAGCTCACCACCTGGGCTCTCCACCCACGACACCATATATTTT.